This T cell receptor beta chain was profiled in a study of blood T cell repertoires in COVID-19. Study as a whole: Sites in the United States, Italy and Spain provided acute and convalescent COVID-19 samples. Sample material is recorded as cDNA or gDNA derived from T cells, B-cell-depleted T cells, or PBMCs.

V shed 8 bases and J 0 bases; nucleotides not matched to a gene: 5. The germline gives CDR1 MNHEY, CDR2 SVGAGI. CDR3 length: 15 amino acids. Data came from immunoSEQ multiplex PCR; TCRdb stores just in-frame clones and leaves some out. The sample lists about 190,000 clones, around 85% occurring once. This chain uses TRBV6-5 with TRBJ2-1; TRBD2 agrees at 9 bases. This TCR was sampled from a woman in her fifties or sixties with acute or convalescent COVID-19. The sample consisted of peripheral blood. For the CDR3, the DNA is TGTGCCAGCGGACTAGCGCGGAGCTCCTACAATGAGCAGTTCTTC. Its protein is CASGLARSSYNEQFF.